The 20 T cell receptor beta chains in this list originate from one sample, sequenced in a study of CD4 T cell repertoires in COVID-19. These memory T cells were uncultured and sequenced directly after ex vivo isolation. The data were produced by immunoSEQ multiplex PCR, yet TCRdb's version contains in-frame clones alone and is incomplete. The sample lists thousands of clones; around 84% were seen once. Sequenced material: effector memory CD4+ T cells from blood, taken before the COVID-19 pandemic. The source of these receptors is a human donor who had COVID-19.

This chain uses TRBV6-4 with TRBJ2-7; D is possibly TRBD1 (6 bases). CDR3 size: 13 residues. Germline V gene lookup returns CDR1 MRHNA and CDR2 SNTAGT. V gave up 3 bases and J gave up 10 bases, with 16 bases separating them. CDR3 loop: CASSEEQGSRQYF. Here the CDR3 DNA reads TGTGCCAGCAGTGAAGAGCAGGGGTCCCGACAGTACTTC.

This chain uses TRBV18 with TRBJ2-1, with D perhaps TRBD1 (5 bases). Between the trimmed V and J ends, which lost 2 bases and 8 bases, there was a span of 10 bases. The CDR3 loop spans 13 amino acids. The V gene's germline CDR1 is KGHSH and CDR2 LQKENI. This chain's CDR3 is CASSPIRVHEQFF. The CDR3 nucleotides are TGTGCCAGCTCACCAATCAGGGTCCATGAGCAGTTCTTC.

The chain couples TRBV6-1 to TRBJ2-3; perhaps TRBD2 as D (6 bases). V was pared by 3 bases and J by 6 bases, with 13 bases between. The CDR3 length is 14 residues. Germline V gene lookup returns CDR1 MNHNS and CDR2 SASEGT. CDR3 DNA sequence: TGTGCCAGCAGTGAGGGGGGAGGTTGGGATACGCAGTATTTT. Translated, it gives CASSEGGGWDTQYF.

This sequence joins TRBV18 and TRBJ1-1; 8 nucleotides align to TRBD1. J lost 5 bases, V lost 4 bases, and 12 bases had no gene match. The V gene's germline CDR1 is KGHSH and CDR2 LQKENI. CDR3 length: 16 residues. The CDR3 region has the DNA TGTGCCAGCTCACTCGGACAGGGAAGGTTATTTACTGAAGCTTTCTTT. It translates to CASSLGQGRLFTEAFF.

The CDR3 nucleotides read TGTGCCTGGAACAGGGGAGGCAACTATGGCTACACCTTC. Translation gives CAWNRGGNYGYTF. The chain carries TRBV30 and TRBJ1-2, with 7 bases fitting TRBD1. The V gene end was trimmed by 4 bases and the J gene end by 2 bases; junction bases not matched to a gene: 4. The CDR3 loop spans 13 amino acids. The germline V gene encodes CDR1 GTSNPN and CDR2 SVGIG (reference sequence).

Turning to this clone: A much larger clone differs from this one at a single base, so this may be a read error. The chain combines TRBV6-1 with TRBJ2-7; maybe TRBD1 (6 bases). The CDR3 has 14 amino acids. The germline CDR1 and CDR2 sequences are MNHNS and SASEGT. The CDR3 spells CASSFGARGNEQYF. The CDR3 coding sequence is TGTGCTAGCAGTTTCGGGGCGAGGGGGAACGAGCAGTACTTC.

This clone was detected only a few times. This chain joins TRBV11-2 and TRBJ2-5, with a weak D call TRBD1 (5 bases). V was cut by 5 bases and J by 6 bases, with 10 bases left in between. There are 12 residues in the CDR3. The germline V gene has CDR1 SGHAT and CDR2 FQNNGV. The CDR3 loop reads CASSQLGQTQYF. DNA of the CDR3: TGTGCCAGCAGCCAGTTGGGGCAGACCCAGTACTTC.

J is TRBJ2-5 and V is TRBV6-6, with 9 nucleotides matching TRBD2. CDR3 length equals 15 residues. Germline loops: CDR1 MNHNY, CDR2 SVGAGI (reference sequence). The V and J ends lost 2 bases and 11 bases, in that order; junction bases with no gene match: 12. In nucleotides, the CDR3 is TGTGCCAGCAGTTACGTAGCGGGAGAACGGGGGGAGCAGTACTTC. Its protein product is CASSYVAGERGEQYF.

The chain uses TRBV23-1 and TRBJ2-4; 11 nucleotides match TRBD2. TRBV23-1 is an ORF; its function is uncertain. The length of the CDR3 is 19 residues. Losses at the gene ends were 0 bases for V and 11 bases for J; bases not matched to a gene: 18. CDR3: CASSQSAQGGGLAEVLQYF. Here the CDR3 DNA reads TGCGCCAGCAGTCAATCGGCGCAGGGTGGGGGACTAGCGGAGGTACTTCAGTACTTC.

This clone appeared a few times. V is TRBV6-1 and J is TRBJ2-2, with 9 bases fitting TRBD2. J lost 3 bases, V lost 2 bases, and 1 base had no gene match. Germline lookup yields CDR1 MNHNS and CDR2 SASEGT. CDR3 length equals 15 residues. The CDR3 spells CASSELAGDTGELFF. The CDR3 DNA follows: TGTGCCAGCAGTGAATTAGCGGGGGACACCGGGGAGCTGTTTTTT.

The gene calls are TRBV5-1 and TRBJ1-6; the D gene is possibly TRBD1 (5 bases). CDR1 and CDR2 from the germline V gene are SGHRS and YFSETQ. The V end lost 2 bases, the J end lost 5 bases, and 8 bases lay between the germline ends. This CDR3 has 14 residues. The DNA for the CDR3 is TGCGCCAGCAGCTTTGCGACAGATAATTCACCCCTCCACTTT. Translating gives CASSFATDNSPLHF.

The chain joins TRBV5-1 to TRBJ2-2; perhaps TRBD2 as D (5 bases). V shed 7 bases and J shed 0 bases, with 10 bases lying between them. The CDR3 is made up of 14 amino acids. Germline CDR1 reads SGHRS; CDR2 reads YFSETQ. The CDR3 nucleotides are TGCGCCAGCCGGGAAGGCCCGAACACCGGGGAGCTGTTTTTT. Encoded protein: CASREGPNTGELFF.

This chain uses TRBV11-3 with TRBJ2-1; TRBD2 is a possible D gene (6 bases). With 1 base removed from V and 8 bases from J, the gap between germline ends came to 18 bases. This CDR3 is 16 amino acids long. Germline lookup yields CDR1 SGHNT and CDR2 YENEEA. This CDR3 is CASSLGRREASDEQFF. The DNA for the CDR3 is TGTGCCAGCAGCTTAGGGAGGCGGGAAGCCTCAGATGAGCAGTTCTTC.

V is TRBV2 and J is TRBJ1-3, with TRBD1 identical over 7 bases. The CDR3 runs to 15 residues. After removal of 6 bases from V and 2 bases from J, the junction contained 7 bases not matched to a gene. Germline V gene data show CDR1 as SNHLY and CDR2 as FYNNEI. The CDR3 coding sequence is TGTGCCAGCAGCCAACAAGGGACAGCTGGAAACACCATATATTTT. Translating it yields CASSQQGTAGNTIYF.

The chain employs TRBV14 and TRBJ2-2; 7 bases match TRBD1. Germline assignment: CDR1 SGHDN and CDR2 FVKESK. V lost 4 bases, J lost 3 bases, and 11 bases stayed unmatched. This CDR3 is 17 amino acids long. CDR3 sequence (DNA): TGTGCCAGCAGCCTACTCACCGGGACAGCAGACACCGGGGAGCTGTTTTTT. Protein sequence: CASSLLTGTADTGELFF.

J is TRBJ2-1 and V is TRBV5-1; TRBD2 matches at 8 bases. V shed 0 bases, J shed 10 bases, and the junction held 12 bases outside the gene matches. The CDR3 has 16 residues. The germline V gene encodes CDR1 SGHRS and CDR2 YFSETQ. The CDR3 reads CASSLDPTSALNEQFF. The CDR3 DNA is TGCGCCAGCAGCTTGGATCCGACTAGCGCTCTAAACGAGCAGTTCTTC.

This clone turned up a few times. This chain connects TRBV7-2 to TRBJ1-4; 7 nucleotides line up with TRBD1. With V trimmed by 1 base and J by 8 bases, 7 bases remained unmatched. Germline V gives CDR1 SGHTA, CDR2 FQGNSA. There are 15 residues in the CDR3. CDR3 nucleotide sequence: TGTGCCAGCAGCTTAGTAGGGACAGACGACGAAAAACTGTTTTTT. Encoded protein: CASSLVGTDDEKLFF.

The CDR3 loop is CSALIHYEQYF. The CDR3 coding sequence is TGCAGTGCTTTAATACACTACGAGCAGTACTTC. The rearrangement joins TRBV20-1 to TRBJ2-7; D is ambiguous. This CDR3 contains 11 residues. Germline V CDR1 and CDR2: DFQATT, SNEGSKA (reference sequence). V was shortened by 5 bases and J by 3 bases, with 8 bases between the two germline ends.

This chain connects TRBV6-1 to TRBJ1-6; D possibly corresponds to TRBD1 (6 bases). The V gene lost 3 bases and the J gene lost 4 bases, with 13 bases spanning the gap. Per the germline V gene, CDR1 is MNHNS and CDR2 is SASEGT. The CDR3 has 16 residues. The CDR3 protein is CASSDPGTFYNSPLHF. Written as DNA, the CDR3 is TGTGCCAGCAGTGACCCCGGGACATTTTATAATTCACCCCTCCACTTT.

The chain links TRBV2 to TRBJ2-4, with 7 bases identical to TRBD1. CDR3 length: 14 residues. Germline V gene data show CDR1 as SNHLY and CDR2 as FYNNEI. V dropped 0 bases and J dropped 14; count of bases not matched to a gene: 10. The CDR3 loop is CASSEALPTGSEYF. CDR3 DNA: TGTGCCAGCAGTGAAGCGCTTCCGACAGGGAGTGAGTACTTC.